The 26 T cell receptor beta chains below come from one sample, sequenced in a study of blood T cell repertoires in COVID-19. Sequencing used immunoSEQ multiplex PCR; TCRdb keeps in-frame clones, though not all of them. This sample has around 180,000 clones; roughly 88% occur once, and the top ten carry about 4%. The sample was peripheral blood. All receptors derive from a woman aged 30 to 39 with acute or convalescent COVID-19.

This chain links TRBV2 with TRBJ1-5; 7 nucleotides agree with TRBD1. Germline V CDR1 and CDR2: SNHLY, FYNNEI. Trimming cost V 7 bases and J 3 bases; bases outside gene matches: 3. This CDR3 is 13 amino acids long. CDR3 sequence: CASNGQVNQPQHF. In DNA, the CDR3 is TGTGCCAGCAACGGACAGGTCAATCAGCCCCAGCATTTT.

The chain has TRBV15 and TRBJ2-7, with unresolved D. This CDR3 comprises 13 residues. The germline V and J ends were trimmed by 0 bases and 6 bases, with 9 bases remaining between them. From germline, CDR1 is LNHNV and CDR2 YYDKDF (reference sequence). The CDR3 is CATSRDPVSEQYF. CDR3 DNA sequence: TGTGCCACCAGCAGAGACCCTGTGAGCGAGCAGTACTTC.

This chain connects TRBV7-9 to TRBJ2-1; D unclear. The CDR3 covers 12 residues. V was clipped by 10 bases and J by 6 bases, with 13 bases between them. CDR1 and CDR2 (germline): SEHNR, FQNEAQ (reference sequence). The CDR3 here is CATTILGNEQFF. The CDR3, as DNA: TGTGCCACGACAATTTTGGGCAATGAGCAGTTCTTC.

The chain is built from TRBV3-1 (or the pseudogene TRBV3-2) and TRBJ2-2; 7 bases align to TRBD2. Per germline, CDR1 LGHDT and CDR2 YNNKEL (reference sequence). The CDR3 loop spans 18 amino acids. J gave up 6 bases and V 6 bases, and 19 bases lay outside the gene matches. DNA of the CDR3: TGTGCCAGCAGTCCCGGCGGGAGTTCTGTAATGATGGCCGGGGAGCTGTTTTTT. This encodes CASSPGGSSVMMAGELFF.

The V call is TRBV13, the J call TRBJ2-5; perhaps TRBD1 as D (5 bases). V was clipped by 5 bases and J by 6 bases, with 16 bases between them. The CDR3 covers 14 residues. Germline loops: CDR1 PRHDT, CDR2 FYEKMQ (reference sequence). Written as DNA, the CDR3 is TGTGCCAGCAGCCCCCGGACATTTGGCAAGACCCAGTACTTC. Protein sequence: CASSPRTFGKTQYF.

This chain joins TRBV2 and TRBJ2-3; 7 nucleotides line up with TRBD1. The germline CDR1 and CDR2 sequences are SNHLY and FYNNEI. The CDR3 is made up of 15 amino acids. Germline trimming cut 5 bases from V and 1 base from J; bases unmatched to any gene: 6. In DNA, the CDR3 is TGTGCCAGCAGTCAAACAGGGGTTGGCACAGATACGCAGTATTTT. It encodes CASSQTGVGTDTQYF.

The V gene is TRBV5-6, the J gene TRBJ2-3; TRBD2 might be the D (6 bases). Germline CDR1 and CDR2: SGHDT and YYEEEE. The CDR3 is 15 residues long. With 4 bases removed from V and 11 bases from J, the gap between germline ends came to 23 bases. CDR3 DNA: TGTGCCAGCAGCCCCGGCACATTGCGGGGATATGGGCAGTATTTT. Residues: CASSPGTLRGYGQYF.

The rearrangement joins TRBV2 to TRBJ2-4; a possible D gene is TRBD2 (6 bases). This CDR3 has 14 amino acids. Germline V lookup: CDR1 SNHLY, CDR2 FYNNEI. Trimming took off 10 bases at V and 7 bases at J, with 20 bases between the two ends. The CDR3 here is CATKAATGGNIQYF. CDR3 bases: TGTGCCACCAAAGCAGCAACAGGAGGGAACATTCAGTACTTC.

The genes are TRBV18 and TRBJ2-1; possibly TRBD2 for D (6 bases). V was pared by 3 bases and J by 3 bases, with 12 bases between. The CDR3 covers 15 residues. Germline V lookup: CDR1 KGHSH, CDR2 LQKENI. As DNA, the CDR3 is TGTGCCAGCTCACCCCCGGGACTTAACTACAATGAGCAGTTCTTC. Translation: CASSPPGLNYNEQFF.

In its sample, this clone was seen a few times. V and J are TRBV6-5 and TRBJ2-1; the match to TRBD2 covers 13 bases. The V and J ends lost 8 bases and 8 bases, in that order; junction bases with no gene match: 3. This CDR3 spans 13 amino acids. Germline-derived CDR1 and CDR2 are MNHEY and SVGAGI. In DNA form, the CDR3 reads TGTGCCAGCTCCGGACTAGCGGGAGATGAGCAGTTCTTC. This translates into CASSGLAGDEQFF.

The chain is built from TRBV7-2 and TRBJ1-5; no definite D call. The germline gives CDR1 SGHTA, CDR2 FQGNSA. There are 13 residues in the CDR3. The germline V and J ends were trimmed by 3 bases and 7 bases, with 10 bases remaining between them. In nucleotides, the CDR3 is TGTGCCAGCAGCTTCCGTAACGGGCAGCCCCAGCATTTT. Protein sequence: CASSFRNGQPQHF.

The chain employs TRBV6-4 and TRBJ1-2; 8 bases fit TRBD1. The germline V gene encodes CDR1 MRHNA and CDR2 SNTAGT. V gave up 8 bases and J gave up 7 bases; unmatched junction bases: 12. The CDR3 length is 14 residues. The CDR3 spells CASRPAGTGTGYTF. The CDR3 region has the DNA TGTGCCAGCCGCCCCGCCGGGACAGGCACTGGCTACACCTTC.

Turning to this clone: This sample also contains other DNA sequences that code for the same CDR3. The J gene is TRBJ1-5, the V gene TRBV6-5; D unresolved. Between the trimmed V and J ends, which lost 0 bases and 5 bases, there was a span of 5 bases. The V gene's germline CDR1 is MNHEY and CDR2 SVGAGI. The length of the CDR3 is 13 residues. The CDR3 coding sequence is TGTGCCAGCAGTTACTCTCGCGATCAGCCCCAGCATTTT. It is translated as CASSYSRDQPQHF.

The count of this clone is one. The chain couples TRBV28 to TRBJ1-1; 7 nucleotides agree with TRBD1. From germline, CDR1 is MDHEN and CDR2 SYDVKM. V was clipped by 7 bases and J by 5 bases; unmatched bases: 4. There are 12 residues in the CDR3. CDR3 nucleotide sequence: TGTGCCAGCACCCCCAGGGGGACTGAAGCTTTCTTT. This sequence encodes CASTPRGTEAFF.

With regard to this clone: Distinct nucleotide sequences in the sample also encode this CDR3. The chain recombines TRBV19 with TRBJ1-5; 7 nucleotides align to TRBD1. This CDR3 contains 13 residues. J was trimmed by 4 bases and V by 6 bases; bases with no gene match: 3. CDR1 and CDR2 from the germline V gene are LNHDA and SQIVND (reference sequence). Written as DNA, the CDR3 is TGTGCCAGTAGGGGACAGTTAAATCAGCCCCAGCATTTT. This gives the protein CASRGQLNQPQHF. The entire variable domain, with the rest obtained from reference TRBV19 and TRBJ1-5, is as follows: DGGITQSPKYLFRKEGQNVTLSCEQNLNHDAMYWYRQDPGQGLRLIYYSQIVNDFQKGDIAEGYSVSREKKESFPLTVTSAQKNPTAFYLCASRGQLNQPQHFGDGTRLSIL.

In nucleotides, the CDR3 is TGTGCCAGCAGCCAACGTGGGACTAGCGGGAGGTGGAACGAGCAGTACTTC. It specifies CASSQRGTSGRWNEQYF. The chain links TRBV3-1 (or the pseudogene TRBV3-2) to TRBJ2-5; 15 bases are shared with TRBD2. The J call may be incorrect, as the DNA end agrees better with TRBJ2-7. Germline CDR1 LGHDT, CDR2 YNNKEL (reference sequence). The CDR3 consists of 17 residues.

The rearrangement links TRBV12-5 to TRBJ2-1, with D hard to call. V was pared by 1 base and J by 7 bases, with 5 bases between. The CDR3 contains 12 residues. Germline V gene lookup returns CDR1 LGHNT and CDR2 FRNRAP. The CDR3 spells CASGLDRNEQFF. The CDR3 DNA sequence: TGTGCTAGTGGTTTGGATCGGAATGAGCAGTTCTTC.

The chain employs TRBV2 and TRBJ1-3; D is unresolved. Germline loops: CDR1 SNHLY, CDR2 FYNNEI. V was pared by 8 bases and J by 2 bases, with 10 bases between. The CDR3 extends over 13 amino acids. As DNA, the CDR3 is TGTGCCAGCTCTGACTTACCTGGAAACACCATATATTTT. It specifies CASSDLPGNTIYF.

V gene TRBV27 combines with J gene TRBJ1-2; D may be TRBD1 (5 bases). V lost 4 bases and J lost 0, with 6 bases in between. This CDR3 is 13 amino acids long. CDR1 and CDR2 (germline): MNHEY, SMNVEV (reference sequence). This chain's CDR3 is CASSWGANYGYTF. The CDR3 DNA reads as TGTGCCAGCAGTTGGGGGGCTAACTATGGCTACACCTTC.

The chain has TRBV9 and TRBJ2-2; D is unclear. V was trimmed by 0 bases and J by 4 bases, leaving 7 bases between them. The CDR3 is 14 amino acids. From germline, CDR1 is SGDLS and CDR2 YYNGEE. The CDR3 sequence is CASSVVGSTGELFF. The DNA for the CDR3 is TGTGCCAGCAGCGTAGTTGGCAGCACCGGGGAGCTGTTTTTT.

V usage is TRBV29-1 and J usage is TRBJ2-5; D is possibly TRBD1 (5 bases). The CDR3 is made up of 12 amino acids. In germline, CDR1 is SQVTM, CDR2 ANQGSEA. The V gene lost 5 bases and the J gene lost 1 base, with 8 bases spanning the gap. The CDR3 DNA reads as TGCAGCGTTCTCCAGGGCCAAGAGACCCAGTACTTC. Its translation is CSVLQGQETQYF.

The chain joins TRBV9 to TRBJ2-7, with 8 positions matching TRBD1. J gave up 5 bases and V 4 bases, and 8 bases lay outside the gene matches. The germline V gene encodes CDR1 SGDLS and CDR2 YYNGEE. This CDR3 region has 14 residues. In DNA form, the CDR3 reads TGTGCCAGCAGCTTCGGACAGGGTAACGACGAGCAGTACTTC. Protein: CASSFGQGNDEQYF.

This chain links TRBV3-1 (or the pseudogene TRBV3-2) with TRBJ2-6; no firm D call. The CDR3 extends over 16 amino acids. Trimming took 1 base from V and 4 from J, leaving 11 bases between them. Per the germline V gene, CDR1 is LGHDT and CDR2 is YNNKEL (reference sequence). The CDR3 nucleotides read TGTGCCAGCAGCCAAGGGCTCCCCCCCGGGGCCAACGTCCTGACTTTC. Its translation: CASSQGLPPGANVLTF.

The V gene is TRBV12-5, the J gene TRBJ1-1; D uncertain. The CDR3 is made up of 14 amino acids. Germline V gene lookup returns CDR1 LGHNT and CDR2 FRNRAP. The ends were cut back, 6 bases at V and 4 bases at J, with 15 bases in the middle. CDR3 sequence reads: CASGPKIGGTEAFF. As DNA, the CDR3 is TGTGCTAGTGGCCCTAAGATTGGTGGCACTGAAGCTTTCTTT.

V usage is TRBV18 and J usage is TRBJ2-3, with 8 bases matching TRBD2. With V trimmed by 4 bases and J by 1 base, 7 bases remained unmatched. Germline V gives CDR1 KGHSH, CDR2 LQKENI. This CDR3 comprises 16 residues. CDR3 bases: TGTGCCAGCTCACTCAAGCGGGAGTGGGGCACAGATACGCAGTATTTT. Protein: CASSLKREWGTDTQYF. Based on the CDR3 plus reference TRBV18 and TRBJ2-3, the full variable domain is NAGVMQNPRHLVRRRGQEARLRCSPMKGHSHVYWYRQLPEEGLKFMVYLQKENIIDESGMPKERFSAEFPKEGPSILRIQQVVRGDSAAYFCASSLKREWGTDTQYFGPGTRLTVL.

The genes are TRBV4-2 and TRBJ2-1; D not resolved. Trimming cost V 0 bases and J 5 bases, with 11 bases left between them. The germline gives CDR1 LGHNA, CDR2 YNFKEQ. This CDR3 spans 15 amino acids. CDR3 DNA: TGTGCCAGCAGCCAAGACGCCACTCCTCACAATGAGCAGTTCTTC. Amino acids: CASSQDATPHNEQFF.